Listed below are T cell receptor beta chains from one sample, sequenced in a study of response to subunit inactivated influenza vaccine. Each CDR3 protein gets one entry after TCRdb re-called the RT-PCR reads with MiXCR. The data hold a few hundred thousand distinct CDR3 sequences, with less than 25% observed a single time. The sequencing here drew on PBMCs from blood, taken about 20 months after vaccination. The source of these receptors is a man in his fifties or sixties who received an inactivated influenza vaccine. The CDR3 runs from the conserved cysteine through the conserved F or W. D genes are given only for firm matches. Clone size is not always given. Where it is, it says once, few, many or a class for expanded clones.

D	V	J	size	DNA	CDR3
TRBD1	TRBV7-3	TRBJ2-1	NA	TGTGCCAGCAGTTCCGGGACAGGGAGAATCGATGAGCAGTTCTTC	CASSSGTGRIDEQFF
NA	TRBV20-1	TRBJ2-3	once	TGCAGTGCTAGACAGACCAGCACAGATACGCAGTATTTT	CSARQTSTDTQYF
TRBD1	TRBV20-1	TRBJ1-5	few	TGCGCCGTCGGACAGGGAGACAATCAGCCCCAGCATTTT	CAVGQGDNQPQHF
TRBD2	TRBV7-2	TRBJ2-2	NA	TGTGCCAGCAGCTTAGCGGGGACTAGCGGGGGGGAGCTGTTTTTT	CASSLAGTSGGELFF
TRBD1	TRBV7-2	TRBJ2-3	NA	TGTGCCAGCAGCTACACCGGGACAGGGTCGGATACGCAGTATTTT	CASSYTGTGSDTQYF
NA	TRBV5-6	TRBJ1-2	few	TGTGCCAGCAGCTTGGCCGAGCCTCTGAATGGCTACACCTTC	CASSLAEPLNGYTF
NA	TRBV6-2/TRBV6-3	TRBJ2-7	NA	TGTGCCAGCAGCAACAAGAACGAGCAGTACTTC	CASSNKNEQYF
NA	TRBV11-3	TRBJ2-3	NA	TGTGCCAGCAGCTTAGGCGTCAGGGGGGCAGATACGCAGTATTTT	CASSLGVRGADTQYF
TRBD2	TRBV10-3	TRBJ2-3	NA	TGTGCCATCAGGATGGGACTAGCGGGGCGCACAGATACGCAGTATTTT	CAIRMGLAGRTDTQYF
NA	TRBV4-2	TRBJ2-3	few	TGTGCCAGCAGCCAAGAGGTCGGGCAGAGCGGATCCACAGATACGCAGTATTTT	CASSQEVGQSGSTDTQYF
TRBD1	TRBV7-6	TRBJ1-1	NA	TGTGCCAGCAGCTTACAGGGGGAATACACTGAAGCTTTCTTT	CASSLQGEYTEAFF
NA	TRBV2	TRBJ2-1	NA	TGTGCCAGCAGTGCCGGGACCCAATCCCTCAATGAGCAGTTCTTC	CASSAGTQSLNEQFF
NA	TRBV6-2/TRBV6-3	TRBJ1-5	NA	TGTGCCAGCAGTACCGAAGGGGCAAATCAGCCCCAGCATTTT	CASSTEGANQPQHF
TRBD1	TRBV20-1	TRBJ2-4	NA	TGCAGTGCTAGAACAACCGGGACAGGGGTGGCCATTCAGTACTTC	CSARTTGTGVAIQYF
NA	TRBV29-1	TRBJ2-3	few	TGCAGCGTTGCTCGCACAGATACGCAGTATTTT	CSVARTDTQYF